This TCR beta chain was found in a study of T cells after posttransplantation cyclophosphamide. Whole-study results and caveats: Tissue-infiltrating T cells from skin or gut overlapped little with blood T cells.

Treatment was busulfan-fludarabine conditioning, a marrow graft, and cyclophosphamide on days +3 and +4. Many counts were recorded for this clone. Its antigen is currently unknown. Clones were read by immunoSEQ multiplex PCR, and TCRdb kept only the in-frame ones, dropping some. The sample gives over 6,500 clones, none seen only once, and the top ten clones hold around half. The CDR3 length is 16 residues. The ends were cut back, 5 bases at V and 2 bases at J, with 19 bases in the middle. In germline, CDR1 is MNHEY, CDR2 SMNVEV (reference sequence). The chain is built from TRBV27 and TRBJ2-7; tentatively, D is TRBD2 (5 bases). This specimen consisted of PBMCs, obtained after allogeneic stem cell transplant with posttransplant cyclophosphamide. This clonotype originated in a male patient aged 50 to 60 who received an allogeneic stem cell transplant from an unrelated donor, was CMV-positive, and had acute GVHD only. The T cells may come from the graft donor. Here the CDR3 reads CASSKSMRRITYEQYF. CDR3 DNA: TGTGCCAGCAGTAAGAGCATGAGGAGGATCACCTACGAGCAGTACTTC.